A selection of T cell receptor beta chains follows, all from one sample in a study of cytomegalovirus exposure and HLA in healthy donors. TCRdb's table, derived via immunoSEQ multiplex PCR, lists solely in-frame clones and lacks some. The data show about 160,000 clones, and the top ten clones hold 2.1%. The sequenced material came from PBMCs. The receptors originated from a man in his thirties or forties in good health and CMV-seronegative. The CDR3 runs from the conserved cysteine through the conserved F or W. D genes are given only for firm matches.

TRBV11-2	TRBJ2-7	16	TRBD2	TGTGCCAGCAGCCAGGGGCTAGCGGGCGCCACCTACGAGCAGTACTTC	CASSQGLAGATYEQYF
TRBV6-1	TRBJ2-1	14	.	TGTGCCAGCACTAGCGAGAGCCGCCCCAATGAGCAGTTCTTC	CASTSESRPNEQFF
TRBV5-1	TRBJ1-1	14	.	TGCGCCAGCAGCTTGGAACAGGGAAACACTGAAGCTTTCTTT	CASSLEQGNTEAFF
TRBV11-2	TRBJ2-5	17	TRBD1	TGTGCCAGCAGCCCCCGGGGACAGGGGGGGACCCAAGAGACCCAGTACTTC	CASSPRGQGGTQETQYF
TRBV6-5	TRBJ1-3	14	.	TGTGCCAGCAGAAGGGGTATCTCTGGAAACACCATATATTTT	CASRRGISGNTIYF
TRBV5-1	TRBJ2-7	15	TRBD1	TGCGCCAGCAGCACCTACCGGGACAGGGGCGACGAGCAGTACTTC	CASSTYRDRGDEQYF
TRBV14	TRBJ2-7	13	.	TGTGCCAGCAGCCAAGTGCGGGCCTACGAGCAGTACTTC	CASSQVRAYEQYF
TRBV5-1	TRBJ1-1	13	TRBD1	TGCGCCAGCAGTACAACAGGGGGCACTGAAGCTTTCTTT	CASSTTGGTEAFF
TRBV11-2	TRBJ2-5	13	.	TGTGCCAGCGGGCGGGGTTCTCAGGAGACCCAGTACTTC	CASGRGSQETQYF
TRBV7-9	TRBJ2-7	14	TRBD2	TGTGCCAGCAGCTTAGCGGGAGGGGCAAGGGAGCAGTACTTC	CASSLAGGAREQYF
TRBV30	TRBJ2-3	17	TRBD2	TGTGCCTGGAGTGTACCCGGGACTACGACTAGCACAGATACGCAGTATTTT	CAWSVPGTTTSTDTQYF
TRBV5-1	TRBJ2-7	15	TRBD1	TGCGCCAGCAGCGGGTACAGGGGGCGCGGGTACGAGCAGTACTTC	CASSGYRGRGYEQYF
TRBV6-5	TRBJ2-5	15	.	TGTGCCAGCAGTTACTCGAGGGCAGACCAAGAGACCCAGTACTTC	CASSYSRADQETQYF
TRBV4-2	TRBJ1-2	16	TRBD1	TGTGCCAGCAGCCCCCGTGAAAAGGGGACAGACTATGGCTACACCTTC	CASSPREKGTDYGYTF
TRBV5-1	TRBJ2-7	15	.	TGCGCCAGCAGCTTGGCCATTGGCAGCTCCTACGAGCAGTACTTC	CASSLAIGSSYEQYF
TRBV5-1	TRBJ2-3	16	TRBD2	TGCGCCAGCAGCTCTACTCTAGCGGGAGGGACAGATACGCAGTATTTT	CASSSTLAGGTDTQYF
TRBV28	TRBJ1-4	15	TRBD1	TGTGCCAGCAGTTATTTACAGGGGGAGGGTGAAAAACTGTTTTTT	CASSYLQGEGEKLFF
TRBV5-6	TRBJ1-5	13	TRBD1	TGTGCCAGCAGCACCGGACAGGGCGAGCCCCAGCATTTT	CASSTGQGEPQHF
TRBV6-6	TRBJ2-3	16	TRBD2	TGTGCCAGCAGTTACCCCAAAGCGGGGAGCACAGATACGCAGTATTTT	CASSYPKAGSTDTQYF
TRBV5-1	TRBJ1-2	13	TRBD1	TGCGCCAGCAGCCCCGGGACAGCATATGGCTACACCTTC	CASSPGTAYGYTF
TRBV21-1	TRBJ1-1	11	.	TGTGCCAGCAGCAAAGCTTCGCGAGCTTTCTTT	CASSKASRAFF
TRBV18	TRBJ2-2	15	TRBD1	TGTGCCAGCTCACCAGGACAGGCCAACCTCGGGGAGCTGTTTTTT	CASSPGQANLGELFF
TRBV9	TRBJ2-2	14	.	TGTGCCAGCAGCGGGGCGGGAAACACCGGGGAGCTGTTTTTT	CASSGAGNTGELFF
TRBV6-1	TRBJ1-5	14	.	TGTGCCAGCAGTGAAACGGGGGGCAATCAGCCCCAGCATTTT	CASSETGGNQPQHF
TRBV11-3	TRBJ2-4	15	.	TGTGCCAGCAGCTCGAGGCAGGGGTCTTCGAACATTCAGTACTTC	CASSSRQGSSNIQYF
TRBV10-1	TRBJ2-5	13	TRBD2	TGCGCCAGCAGTGCCAGCGGGAGGGAGACCCAGTACTTC	CASSASGRETQYF
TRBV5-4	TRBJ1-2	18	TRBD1	TGTGCCAGCAGCTCGGTGGGACAGGGGCCAGCCAGCAACTATGGCTACACCTTC	CASSSVGQGPASNYGYTF
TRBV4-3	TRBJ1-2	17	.	TGCGCCAGCAGCCCCCTCGGGGGAGGGTATAATGGGTATGGCTACACCTTC	CASSPLGGGYNGYGYTF
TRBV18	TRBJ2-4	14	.	TGTGCCAGCTCACCCGGCGGGGTAATGGACATTCAGTACTTC	CASSPGGVMDIQYF
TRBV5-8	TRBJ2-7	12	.	TGTGCCAGCAGCTTCCGGTCCAACGAGCAGTACTTC	CASSFRSNEQYF
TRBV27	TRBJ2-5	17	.	TGTGCCAGCAGTTGGGGGAGGGCCAGGGGGCCTACTGAGACCCAGTACTTC	CASSWGRARGPTETQYF
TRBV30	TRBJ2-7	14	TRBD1	TGTGCCTGGAGTGTTGGGACAGGTCGCTACGAGCAGTACTTC	CAWSVGTGRYEQYF
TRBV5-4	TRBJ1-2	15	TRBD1	TGTGCCAGCAGCTTACCGGGACAGAGGTACTATGGCTACACCTTC	CASSLPGQRYYGYTF
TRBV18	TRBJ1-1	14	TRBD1	TGTGCCAGCTCCCCGGACAGGGGAGACACTGAAGCTTTCTTT	CASSPDRGDTEAFF
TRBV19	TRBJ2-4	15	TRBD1	TGTGCCAGTAGTATTCGGACAGGGGATCAAAACATTCAGTACTTC	CASSIRTGDQNIQYF
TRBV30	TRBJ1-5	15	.	TGTGCCTGGAGTGTCGCAGGAATGAGTAATCAGCCCCAGCATTTT	CAWSVAGMSNQPQHF
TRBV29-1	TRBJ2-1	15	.	TGCAGCGTTGACCTGGACAGAAGCTCCTACAATGAGCAGTTCTTC	CSVDLDRSSYNEQFF
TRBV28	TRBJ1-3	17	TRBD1	TGTGCCAGCAGCGTGACAGGGGGAGGAACCTCTGGAAACACCATATATTTT	CASSVTGGGTSGNTIYF
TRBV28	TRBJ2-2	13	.	TGTGCCAGCGCGGGCCCGAACACCGGGGAGCTGTTTTTT	CASAGPNTGELFF
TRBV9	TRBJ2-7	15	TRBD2	TGTGCCAGCAGCGTAGGTCCAACTAGCGGGGAGCTAGAGTACTTC	CASSVGPTSGELEYF